A selection of T cell receptor beta chains follows, all from one sample in a study of T-cell reconstitution after alpha-beta-depleted transplantation in children. TCRdb re-called the PCR reads through MiXCR, storing one row per CDR3 protein. This repertoire shows roughly 610,000 distinct CDR3 sequences, more than 9% found once; its top ten account for 4% to 5%. Source: PBMCs from the stem cell graft donor, taken from the stem cell graft. Receptors originate from a human donor who donated a stem cell graft to a child with acute myeloid leukemia. Each CDR3 is given with its conserved first and last residue. D genes are given only for firm matches. Only some rows state a clone size, as once, few, many or a class for expanded clones.

many	TRBD2	TRBJ2-3	TRBV6-5	17	TGTGCCAGCAGTTATACAGGGCGACTAGCGGGAGGAGATACGCAGTATTTT	CASSYTGRLAGGDTQYF
few	-	TRBJ1-2	TRBV9	15	TGTGCCAGCAGCGTACCCGGGACCGGCGGGTATGGCTACACCTTC	CASSVPGTGGYGYTF
few	-	TRBJ2-3	TRBV20-1	17	TGCAGTGCCCCGGATTTTGGTGCTTGGGGGTACACAGATACGCAGTATTTT	CSAPDFGAWGYTDTQYF
many	-	TRBJ1-1	TRBV5-1	15	TGCGCCAGCAGCTTGGGTGGTTTCCGGGACACTGAAGCTTTCTTT	CASSLGGFRDTEAFF
many	-	TRBJ2-7	TRBV20-1	13	TGCAGTGCTACCAGACAGCCCTCCTACGAGCAGTACTTC	CSATRQPSYEQYF
many	TRBD2	TRBJ2-1	TRBV5-1	16	TGCGCCAGCAGCTCCGGCCACGGACTAGCAGTTAATGAGCAGTTCTTC	CASSSGHGLAVNEQFF
many	-	TRBJ2-6	TRBV6-1	17	TGTGCCAGCAGTGCGCTCTCAGTGGGCTCTGGGGCCAACGTCCTGACTTTC	CASSALSVGSGANVLTF
-	TRBD2	TRBJ2-1	TRBV20-1	17	TGCAGTGCCACCAATCCCCTAGCGGGAGGGCCAATGTATGAGCAGTTCTTC	CSATNPLAGGPMYEQFF
many	TRBD1	TRBJ1-6	TRBV7-2	15	TGTGCCAGCAGCTTAGGCGGGACAGGGAATTCACCCCTCCACTTT	CASSLGGTGNSPLHF
-	-	TRBJ1-1	TRBV30	13	TGTGCCTGGAGTATTACAGCGGCTGGTGAAGCTTTCTTT	CAWSITAAGEAFF
many	TRBD2	TRBJ2-2	TRBV4-2	14	TGTGCCAGCAGGCGGGAGAGGGGCACCGGGGAGCTGTTTTTT	CASRRERGTGELFF
few	-	TRBJ2-1	TRBV5-6	17	TGTGCCAGCAGCTTGGGATCTAAGACAGCGATGTACAATGAGCAGTTCTTC	CASSLGSKTAMYNEQFF
many	-	TRBJ2-3	TRBV14	14	TGTGCCAGCAGCCAACGGGTGGTTACAGATACGCAGTATTTT	CASSQRVVTDTQYF